This TCR beta chain derives from a study of T cells in Graves' hyperthyroidism and ophthalmopathy. RNA transcripts provided the source from which TCR beta CDR3 regions were amplified. The HTBI primer set was used in a first-round RT-PCR of the TCR CDR3. TCRdb fed the multiplex PCR reads into MiXCR, producing one record per CDR3 protein. This repertoire shows 650,000 to 800,000 distinct CDR3 sequences, nearly 45% found once; its top ten account for about 7%. Trimming left V 6 bases short and J 4 bases short, with 18 bases between. This CDR3 contains 15 residues. Those patients with uncontrolled infection, other autoimmune disease, pregnancy or lactation were excluded. On the basis of clinical symptoms, serum thyroxine and TRAb, thyroid ultrasound and orbital computed tomography, diagnoses were made.

This chain links TRBV12-3 or TRBV12-4 with TRBJ1-2, with D unresolved. This receptor was obtained from an adult man with Graves' disease, either hyperthyroidism or ophthalmopathy (not recorded which). What was sequenced was peripheral blood or thyroid tissue (not recorded which). As DNA, the CDR3 is TGTGCCAGCAGCCCTTCGGAAGGGTCTGGCTATGGCTACACCTTC. Protein: CASSPSEGSGYGYTF.